Below, one TCR beta chain is given with its context. Some clones are missing from TCRdb's copy, which holds only in-frame ones; the method was immunoSEQ multiplex PCR. The data show roughly 640,000 clones, with roughly 70% seen just once and 1.5% to 2% held by the top ten. V dropped 5 bases and J dropped 5 bases, with 16 bases sitting between them. Germline CDR1 and CDR2: SGHAT and FQNNGV. This CDR3 contains 15 residues. This entry belongs to a study of shared clonotypes between healthy human individuals. The V gene is TRBV11-2, the J gene TRBJ1-5; no clear D. The sample was memory CD4+ T cells sorted from blood. Subset meaning: CD45RA-negative fraction. The TCR comes from a woman aged 25-40 years in good health. The DNA of the CDR3 is TGTGCCAGCAGCCCCACTCTGGGGTCGGATCAGCCCCAGCATTTT. Translating gives CASSPTLGSDQPQHF.